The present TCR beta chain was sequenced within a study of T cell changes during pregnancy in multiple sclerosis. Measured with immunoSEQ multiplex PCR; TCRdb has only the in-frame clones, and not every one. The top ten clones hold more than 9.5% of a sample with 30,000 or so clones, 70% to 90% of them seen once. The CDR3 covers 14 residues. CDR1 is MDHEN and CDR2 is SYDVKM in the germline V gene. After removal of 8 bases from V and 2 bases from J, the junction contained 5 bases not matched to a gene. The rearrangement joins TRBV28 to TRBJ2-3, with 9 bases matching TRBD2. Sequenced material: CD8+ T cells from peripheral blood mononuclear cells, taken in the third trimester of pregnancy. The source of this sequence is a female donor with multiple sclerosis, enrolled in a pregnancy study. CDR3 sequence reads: CASRLAASTDTQYF. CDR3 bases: TGTGCCAGCCGACTAGCGGCGTCCACAGATACGCAGTATTTT.